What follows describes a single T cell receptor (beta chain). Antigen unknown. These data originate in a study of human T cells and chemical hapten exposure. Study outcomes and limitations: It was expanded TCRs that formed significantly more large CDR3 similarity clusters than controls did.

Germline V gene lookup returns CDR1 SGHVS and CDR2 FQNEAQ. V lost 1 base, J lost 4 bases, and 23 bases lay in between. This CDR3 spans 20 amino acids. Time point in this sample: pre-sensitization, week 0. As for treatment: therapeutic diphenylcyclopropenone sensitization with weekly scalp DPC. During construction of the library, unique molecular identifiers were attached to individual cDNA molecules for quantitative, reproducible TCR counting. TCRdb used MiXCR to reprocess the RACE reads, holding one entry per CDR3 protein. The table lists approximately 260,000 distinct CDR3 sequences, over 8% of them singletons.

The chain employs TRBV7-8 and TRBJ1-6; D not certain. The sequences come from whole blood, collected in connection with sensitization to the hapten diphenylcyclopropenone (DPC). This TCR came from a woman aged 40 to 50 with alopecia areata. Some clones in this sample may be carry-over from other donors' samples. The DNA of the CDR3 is TGTGCCAGCAGCTTAGGCAAGGCGCCCGGGAAGGCTATTTATAATTCACCCCTCCACTTT. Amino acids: CASSLGKAPGKAIYNSPLHF.